One and the same sample provided the 18 T cell receptor beta chains below, sequenced in a study of T cells in Graves' hyperthyroidism and ophthalmopathy. The investigators amplified TCR beta CDR3 regions from RNA transcripts. The TCR CDR3 first-round RT-PCR relied on the HTBI primer set. Via MiXCR, TCRdb re-called the multiplex PCR reads, giving one row per CDR3 protein. The profile shows about 360,000 distinct CDR3 sequences, roughly 13% of them singletons. Sequenced sample: blood. The receptor set was obtained from a woman aged 18-29 years with Graves' hyperthyroidism.

This clonotype was detected many times. The CDR3 loop reads CASSQGSGVETQYF. Written as DNA, the CDR3 is TGTGCCAGCAGCCAAGGTTCGGGGGTGGAGACCCAGTACTTC. This rearrangement joins TRBV3-1 to TRBJ2-5; TRBD2 is a possible D gene (6 bases). V lost 1 base, J lost 5 bases, and 11 bases lay in between. CDR1 and CDR2 (germline): LGHDT, YNNKEL (reference sequence). This CDR3 has 14 residues.

Many counts were recorded for this clonotype. This chain joins TRBV14 and TRBJ2-1; D unclear. Germline V CDR1 and CDR2: SGHDN, FVKESK. The CDR3 is 12 amino acids. V shed 8 bases and J shed 9 bases, with 14 bases lying between them. The CDR3 loop is CASGNPWGEQFF. The CDR3 bases are TGTGCCAGCGGAAATCCATGGGGTGAGCAGTTCTTC.

This clonotype was seen repeatedly, ten times or more. The rearrangement joins TRBV28 to TRBJ1-3; TRBD1 matches at 7 bases. Per the germline V gene, CDR1 is MDHEN and CDR2 is SYDVKM. CDR3 length: 15 residues. V was clipped by 6 bases and J by 4 bases; unmatched bases: 9. This CDR3 is CASSHRGRTGNTIYF. CDR3 bases: TGTGCCAGCAGCCACAGGGGAAGAACAGGAAACACCATATATTTT.

This clonotype appeared many times. V gene TRBV2 combines with J gene TRBJ1-3; weak D call: TRBD1 (6 bases). The V and J ends lost 3 bases and 1 base respectively, with 13 bases between them. The V gene's germline CDR1 is SNHLY and CDR2 FYNNEI. CDR3 length equals 16 residues. The CDR3 bases are TGTGCCAGCAGTGACCTCGGAACAGGGTCTGGAAACACCATATATTTT. Translated: CASSDLGTGSGNTIYF.

The chain employs TRBV2 and TRBJ2-1; the D gene could be TRBD1 or TRBD2 (5 bases each). The germline V and J ends were trimmed by 6 bases and 8 bases, with 20 bases remaining between them. This CDR3 region has 15 residues. Per the germline V gene, CDR1 is SNHLY and CDR2 is FYNNEI. The CDR3 DNA follows: TGTGCCAGCAGCTCTGGGGCCATAGGGAGCTATGAGCAGTTCTTC. As protein: CASSSGAIGSYEQFF. Using reference TRBV2 and TRBJ2-1 for the parts outside the CDR3, the full variable domain is EPEVTQTPSHQVTQMGQEVILRCVPISNHLYFYWYRQILGQKVEFLVSFYNNEISEKSEIFDDQFSVERPDGSNFTLKIRSTKLEDSAMYFCASSSGAIGSYEQFFGPGTRLTVL.

At least ten counts were recorded for this clonotype. The chain is built from TRBV28 and TRBJ1-5; no firm D call. This CDR3 is 14 amino acids long. V was trimmed by 3 bases and J by 7 bases, leaving 13 bases between them. CDR1 is MDHEN and CDR2 is SYDVKM in the germline V gene. The chain's CDR3 is CASSLEQPSQPQHF. Here the CDR3 DNA reads TGTGCCAGCAGTTTGGAACAGCCGTCGCAGCCCCAGCATTTT.

In its sample, this clonotype was seen many times. The chain links TRBV20-1 to TRBJ2-7; 10 bases align to TRBD2. V was pared by 5 bases and J by 5 bases, with 15 bases of the junction left unmatched. The CDR3 has 16 amino acids. Germline V gene data show CDR1 as DFQATT and CDR2 as SNEGSKA (reference sequence). CDR3 DNA sequence: TGCAGTGCTTTCCTGGGAGCGGGAGGGCCGGGGAACGAGCAGTACTTC. Translated: CSAFLGAGGPGNEQYF.

This clonotype was observed a few times. V is TRBV11-1 and J is TRBJ2-2; TRBD1 might be the D (6 bases). The CDR3 covers 15 residues. Germline V gene sequence: CDR1 SGHAT, CDR2 FQDESV (reference sequence). Trimming shortened V by 10 bases and J by 3 bases, and 18 bases separated the two germline ends. CDR3 residues: CATTHRERDTGELFF. CDR3 DNA sequence: TGTGCCACAACGCACAGGGAAAGGGACACCGGGGAGCTGTTTTTT. The full variable domain, rest sourced from reference TRBV11-1 and TRBJ2-2, is EAEVAQSPRYKITEKSQAVAFWCDPISGHATLYWYRQILGQGPELLVQFQDESVVDDSQLPKDRFSAERLKGVDSTLKIQPAELGDSAMYLCATTHRERDTGELFFGEGSRLTVL.

This clonotype has ten or more counts. This chain links TRBV7-2 with TRBJ1-5; 8 bases map to TRBD1. The V gene end was trimmed by 5 bases and the J gene end by 1 base; junction bases not matched to a gene: 13. This CDR3 spans 18 amino acids. Germline V CDR1 and CDR2: SGHTA, FQGNSA. CDR3 sequence (DNA): TGTGCCAGCAGCCCGAGGACAGGGAAGGATTGGAGCAATCAGCCCCAGCATTTT. This encodes CASSPRTGKDWSNQPQHF. Using reference TRBV7-2 and TRBJ1-5 for the parts outside the CDR3, the full variable domain is GAGVSQSPSNKVTEKGKDVELRCDPISGHTALYWYRQSLGQGLEFLIYFQGNSAPDKSGLPSDRFSAERTGGSVSTLTIQRTQQEDSAVYLCASSPRTGKDWSNQPQHFGDGTRLSIL.

The V and J genes are TRBV9 and TRBJ2-3; 7 positions match TRBD2. V shed 4 bases and J 0 bases; nucleotides not matched to a gene: 5. The germline V gene encodes CDR1 SGDLS and CDR2 YYNGEE. This CDR3 spans 15 amino acids. CDR3 amino acids: CASSTGTISTDTQYF. The CDR3 region has the DNA TGTGCCAGCAGCACCGGGACTATAAGCACAGATACGCAGTATTTT. Combining the CDR3 with reference TRBV9 and TRBJ2-3 gives the whole variable domain DSGVTQTPKHLITATGQRVTLRCSPRSGDLSVYWYQQSLDQGLQFLIQYYNGEERAKGNILERFSAQQFPDLHSELNLSSLELGDSALYFCASSTGTISTDTQYFGPGTRLTVL.

This clonotype was seen many times. This chain connects TRBV3-1 to TRBJ1-2, with D possibly being TRBD1 (5 bases). CDR1 and CDR2 from the germline V gene are LGHDT and YNNKEL (reference sequence). The CDR3 extends over 17 amino acids. The ends were cut back, 1 base at V and 1 base at J, with 16 bases in the middle. CDR3 in amino acids: CASSQAGAGTINYGYTF. The DNA of the CDR3 is TGTGCCAGCAGCCAAGCGGGCGCAGGGACGATTAACTATGGCTACACCTTC.

This clonotype was counted many times. This chain uses TRBV24-1 with TRBJ2-3; 8 nucleotides line up with TRBD1. This CDR3 has 15 amino acids. The germline gives CDR1 KGHDR, CDR2 SFDVKD. Unmatched junction bases numbered 5, after V lost 4 bases and J lost 3 bases. The CDR3 nucleotides are TGTGCCACCAGTGAAAGACAGGGGATAACAGATACGCAGTATTTT. It encodes CATSERQGITDTQYF.

The J gene is TRBJ1-5, the V gene TRBV18; 7 nucleotides align to TRBD1. With V trimmed by 5 bases and J by 1 base, 8 bases remained unmatched. The CDR3 extends over 16 amino acids. Germline V gene data show CDR1 as KGHSH and CDR2 as LQKENI. The DNA for the CDR3 is TGTGCCAGCTCAGAAGGGACAGTCCTAAGCAATCAGCCCCAGCATTTT. Residues: CASSEGTVLSNQPQHF.

This clonotype was counted at least ten times. The chain recombines TRBV30 with TRBJ2-5; the D is unclear. Germline values: CDR1 GTSNPN, CDR2 SVGIG (reference sequence). The CDR3 spans 14 residues. V was clipped by 2 bases and J by 5 bases, with 15 bases between them. The CDR3 protein is CAWSRSAIGETQYF. CDR3 sequence (DNA): TGTGCCTGGAGTCGGTCCGCGATAGGGGAGACCCAGTACTTC.

V gene TRBV7-9 combines with J gene TRBJ1-6; D ambiguous. Trimming removed 4 bases at V and 14 bases at J, with 15 bases between. CDR1 SEHNR and CDR2 FQNEAQ come from the germline V gene (reference sequence). The CDR3 has 13 amino acids. CDR3 in DNA: TGTGCCAGCAGCTCACCCGCGAAGGCCTCCCTCCACTTT. This translates into CASSSPAKASLHF.

Ten or more counts support this clonotype. The chain links TRBV2 to TRBJ1-1; D might be TRBD1 (5 bases). The V end was cut by 9 bases, the J end by 1 base, with 15 bases between. The CDR3 sequence is 14 residues long. Looked up from germline, CDR1 is SNHLY and CDR2 is FYNNEI. This CDR3 reads CARHSRTSNTEAFF. DNA for the CDR3: TGTGCCAGGCATAGCAGGACATCGAACACTGAAGCTTTCTTT. Complete variable domain (other parts from reference TRBV2 and TRBJ1-1): EPEVTQTPSHQVTQMGQEVILRCVPISNHLYFYWYRQILGQKVEFLVSFYNNEISEKSEIFDDQFSVERPDGSNFTLKIRSTKLEDSAMYFCARHSRTSNTEAFFGQGTRLTVV.

This clonotype was seen many times. The chain joins TRBV28 to TRBJ2-7, with 9 bases that match TRBD1. The CDR3 has 15 residues. Trimming cost V 3 bases and J 6 bases; bases outside gene matches: 9. Germline loops: CDR1 MDHEN, CDR2 SYDVKM. The CDR3 nucleotides are TGTGCCAGCAGTTTTATAACAGGGGGCTTTTTCGAGCAGTACTTC. Protein: CASSFITGGFFEQYF.

This clonotype was counted many times. The V gene is TRBV27, the J gene TRBJ2-3; D remains ambiguous. CDR1 is MNHEY, CDR2 SMNVEV, per germline (reference sequence). The CDR3 consists of 14 residues. Trimming removed 3 bases at V and 4 bases at J, with 11 bases between. CDR3 sequence: CASSFWSLPDTQYF. For the CDR3, the DNA is TGTGCCAGCAGTTTTTGGTCTCTCCCAGATACGCAGTATTTT.